These 4 T cell receptor beta chains were sequenced from one sample in a study of T cells in localized non-small cell lung cancer. Sequencing was performed with immunoSEQ multiplex PCR; in TCRdb, only in-frame clones are kept and a portion is missing. Here the sample spans around 40,000 clones, around 85% being singletons. The sample consisted of peripheral blood, taken before any cancer treatment. The receptors were sampled from a man aged 40 to 70 with stage I lung adenocarcinoma.

J is TRBJ1-5 and V is TRBV5-1; D is unresolved. The length of the CDR3 is 13 residues. CDR1 is SGHRS and CDR2 is YFSETQ in the germline V gene. V lost 4 bases and J 5 bases, leaving 10 bases between the germline ends. CDR3 sequence reads: CASSPVPDQPQHF. The CDR3 nucleotides read TGCGCCAGCAGCCCCGTCCCGGATCAGCCCCAGCATTTT.

The chain is built from TRBV7-2 and TRBJ2-3; the D gene is possibly TRBD2 (5 bases). The V end lost 3 bases, the J end lost 5 bases, and 15 bases lay between the germline ends. Germline values: CDR1 SGHTA, CDR2 FQGNSA. The CDR3 covers 15 residues. CDR3: CASSFGSGVIDTQYF. The CDR3, as DNA: TGTGCCAGCAGCTTTGGGAGTGGGGTAATAGATACGCAGTATTTT.

The chain couples TRBV19 to TRBJ2-1; the match to TRBD2 covers 8 bases. CDR3 length equals 14 residues. J lost 8 bases, V lost 2 bases, and 5 bases had no gene match. Germline CDR1 LNHDA, CDR2 SQIVND (reference sequence). CDR3 in amino acids: CASSIPPGRDEQFF. The CDR3 DNA reads TGTGCCAGTAGTATACCCCCCGGGAGGGATGAGCAGTTCTTC.

The J gene is TRBJ2-5, the V gene TRBV28, with D unresolved. The germline CDR1 and CDR2 sequences are MDHEN and SYDVKM. The CDR3 has 13 amino acids. V was clipped by 3 bases and J by 5 bases, with 10 bases between them. This chain's CDR3 is CASSLGPRETQYF. The DNA of the CDR3 is TGTGCCAGCAGTTTGGGCCCCAGGGAGACCCAGTACTTC.